In this sample, the clone carrying this TCR beta chain turned up many times. The target antigen is unknown. This CDR3 contains 14 residues. V dropped 1 base and J dropped 0 bases, with 7 bases sitting between them. The germline CDR1 and CDR2 sequences are SGHTA and FQGNSA. These data come from a study of regulatory T cells in long-lasting Graves disease. Investigators prepared the TCR beta libraries by applying iRepertoire HTBI primers and Arm-PCR of CDR3 regions. A single record per CDR3 protein comes from TCRdb applying MiXCR to the multiplex PCR reads. The sample holds about 620,000 distinct CDR3 sequences, approximately 15% seen once. Broader study findings: Persistent Graves' disease cases displayed lower TCR diversity than newly diagnosed ones. Whereas about a thousand public clonotypes were shared by new patients, persistent patients shared more, at roughly 3,000.

Time point described: newly diagnosed GD, antithyroid drugs for less than 3 months. The TCR library used RNA extracted from PBMCs. This same sample was also part of a study on T cells in Graves' hyperthyroidism and ophthalmopathy. That source adds: HTBI primers were used for first-round RT-PCR of the TCR CDR3.

The sequence derives from a young woman with Graves disease. The gene calls are TRBV7-2 and TRBJ2-7, with D unclear. Sample: peripheral blood mononuclear cells (PBMCs), taken at new diagnosis, from a patient treated with antithyroid drugs. The CDR3 reads CASSLVLSSYEQYF. CDR3 DNA: TGTGCCAGCAGCTTAGTACTTAGCTCCTACGAGCAGTACTTC.